This TCR beta chain was documented in a study of neoadjuvant nivolumab and ipilimumab in lung cancer. Whole-study results and caveats: Compared with tumor-adjacent uninvolved lung, resected tumors showed greater richness and clonality. Only a small number of samples underwent TCR sequencing. From pretherapy to surgery, tumor richness and clonality rose with dual therapy. Higher pretherapy blood TCR richness went with higher resected-tumor richness.

Germline CDR1 is MNHNY and CDR2 is SVGAGI (reference sequence). The CDR3 sequence is 14 residues long. Trimming pared 7 bases from V and 8 bases from J, leaving 20 bases between. This table comes from immunoSEQ multiplex PCR, and its TCRdb copy is limited to in-frame clones, with some not included. The table includes some 9,700 clones, about 74% detected once. Remarks on this clone: Its antigen is unidentified.

Source: tumor tissue, taken after neoadjuvant nivolumab, alone or with ipilimumab, at or shortly before surgery. The receptor was isolated from an adult with non-small cell lung cancer. Some clones in this sample may be carry-over from other donors' samples. V is TRBV6-6 and J is TRBJ1-2; no reliable D call. The CDR3 coding sequence is TGTGCCAGCATATCCTCCCGGGGAGGCCTGGGCTACACCTTC. Translation gives CASISSRGGLGYTF.